This TCR beta chain stems from a study of graft-versus-host responses after intestinal transplantation. TCRdb's copy holds only in-frame clones and misses some; the assay was immunoSEQ multiplex PCR. The sample contains about 86,000 clones, about 87% of which appear only once. The germline CDR1 and CDR2 sequences are SGHRS and YFSETQ. CDR3 length: 15 residues. V was clipped by 5 bases and J by 5 bases; unmatched bases: 7. With respect to this clone: What it binds is not known.

The sequence was collected from a human donor who was the organ donor for an intestinal transplant. The chain combines TRBV5-1 with TRBJ2-2; 9 bases are shared with TRBD2. Sample: unstimulated CD4+ T cells sorted from spleen or lymph node cells, taken before transplant. CDR3 sequence: CASSSGGSITGELFF. In DNA form, the CDR3 reads TGCGCCAGCAGTAGCGGGGGCTCGATAACCGGGGAGCTGTTTTTT.